A selection of T cell receptor beta chains follows, all from one sample in a study of blood T cell repertoires in COVID-19. Profiled with immunoSEQ multiplex PCR; TCRdb holds only in-frame clones, not every one. Of 200,000 to 250,000 clones in the sample, 80% to 85% were seen once. The source material was peripheral blood. Every receptor here comes from a woman in her twenties or thirties who had recovered from COVID-19. Each CDR3 is given with its conserved first and last residue. The D gene is left open where the match is weak. Size is stated for part of the rows, as once, few or many counts, or as a class when the clone is expanded.

D,J,size,V,DNA,CDR3
TRBD1,TRBJ2-2,NA,TRBV3-1/TRBV3-2,TGTGCCAGCAGCCAAACGGGACAGGGGATCACCGGGGAGCTGTTTTTT,CASSQTGQGITGELFF
NA,TRBJ2-2,NA,TRBV9,TGTGCCAGCAGCGTAGGCGGGAACACCGGGGAGCTGTTTTTT,CASSVGGNTGELFF
NA,TRBJ1-1,NA,TRBV10-1,TGCGCCAGCCACTCGGGGTACGAAGCTTTCTTT,CASHSGYEAFF
NA,TRBJ1-2,NA,TRBV24-1,TGTGCCACCAGTGGGCCAGGGAGGGTTGATGGCTACACCTTC,CATSGPGRVDGYTF
NA,TRBJ1-2,few,TRBV3-1/TRBV3-2,TGTGCCAGCAGCAGGCAAGGAACTATAGGCTACACCTTC,CASSRQGTIGYTF
NA,TRBJ2-5,NA,TRBV19,TGTGCCAGTAGTATACAGGGGCAAGAGACCCAGTACTTC,CASSIQGQETQYF
NA,TRBJ2-7,NA,TRBV28,TGTGCCAGCAATTCGAGACTAGTTTGGTACGAGCAGTACTTC,CASNSRLVWYEQYF
TRBD1,TRBJ1-4,NA,TRBV19,TGTGCCAGTAGTATGAGGGGGCGTCCTGAAAAACTGTTTTTT,CASSMRGRPEKLFF
TRBD2,TRBJ2-7,NA,TRBV19,TGTGCCAGTAGTGGCGAGCGGGGGGGTCACTACGAGCAGTACTTC,CASSGERGGHYEQYF
NA,TRBJ1-2,NA,TRBV28,TGTGCCAGCAGTTTAAGGGCCAGGGATGGCTACACCTTC,CASSLRARDGYTF
NA,TRBJ1-3,NA,TRBV7-9,TGTGCCAGCAGACCTCGGACAGTGTCTGGAAACACCATATATTTT,CASRPRTVSGNTIYF
NA,TRBJ2-2,NA,TRBV18,TGTGCCAGCGCTCCGACGGGAACGAACACCGGGGAGCTGTTTTTT,CASAPTGTNTGELFF
TRBD2,TRBJ2-2,NA,TRBV27,TGTGCCAGCAGTTTAAGTGCGGGAGGTTCGGGGGAGCTGTTTTTT,CASSLSAGGSGELFF
TRBD2,TRBJ2-1,once,TRBV3-1/TRBV3-2,TGTGCCAGCAGCCCCCGGACTAGCGGGAGGGCCTGGGGATACAATGAGCAGTTCTTC,CASSPRTSGRAWGYNEQFF
NA,TRBJ2-1,few,TRBV4-1,TGCGCCAGCAGCCAAGTTCCGGGACTCCGAAATGAGCAGTTCTTC,CASSQVPGLRNEQFF
TRBD1,TRBJ1-6,NA,TRBV27,TGTGCCAGCAGTCCACGGGACAGGGGGAATCTTGTCTCACCCCTCCACTTT,CASSPRDRGNLVSPLHF
TRBD2,TRBJ2-7,NA,TRBV4-1,TGCGCCAGCAGCCAAGATACTAGCGGGAGAGAATCTACCGGGCAGTACTTC,CASSQDTSGRESTGQYF
TRBD2,TRBJ2-7,few,TRBV11-2,TGTGCCAGCAGCTTGGCGGGAGGGGACTACGAGCAGTACTTC,CASSLAGGDYEQYF
TRBD1,TRBJ1-1,once,TRBV19,TGTGCCACCCAAGACAGGGGAGAAGCTTTCTTT,CATQDRGEAFF
TRBD2,TRBJ2-1,NA,TRBV6-1,TGTGCCAGCAGTGAACCCGGGGGGAGGAACAATGAGCAGTTCTTC,CASSEPGGRNNEQFF
NA,TRBJ1-5,NA,TRBV4-1,TGCGCCAGCAGCCAAGATCGATACCGGGGGGCTAATCAGCCCCAGCATTTT,CASSQDRYRGANQPQHF
TRBD1,TRBJ1-2,NA,TRBV6-5,TGTGCCAGCAGTTACGAATTCGGACAGGTCTATGGCTACACCTTC,CASSYEFGQVYGYTF
NA,TRBJ2-1,NA,TRBV28,TGTGCCAGCAGTTCGGGTGGGGGCAGCTACAATGAGCAGTTCTTC,CASSSGGGSYNEQFF
NA,TRBJ1-1,NA,TRBV18,TGTGCCAGTCTTCAGGGCATGAACACTGAAGCTTTCTTT,CASLQGMNTEAFF
NA,TRBJ2-4,few,TRBV16,TGTGCCAGCAGCCAATCGTTATCCAAAAACATTCAGTACTTC,CASSQSLSKNIQYF
NA,TRBJ1-6,once,TRBV30,TGTGCCTGGATGCTAGCCTCCGGGCGGTACGTTAATTCACCCCTCCACTTT,CAWMLASGRYVNSPLHF
TRBD1,TRBJ1-5,once,TRBV16,TGTGCCAGCAGCCAATCTGGACAGGGAACGGGCAATCAGCCCCAGCATTTT,CASSQSGQGTGNQPQHF
NA,TRBJ1-2,NA,TRBV3-1/TRBV3-2,TGTGCCAGCAGCCAAGATTCGGGGGGCTATGGCTACACCTTC,CASSQDSGGYGYTF
NA,TRBJ2-7,NA,TRBV9,TGTGCCAGCAGCCCCGGACAGCTCCAATCCTACGAGCAGTACTTC,CASSPGQLQSYEQYF
NA,TRBJ1-2,NA,TRBV27,TGTGCCAGCAGTTCCTCCGTGCGAGATGGCTACACCTTC,CASSSSVRDGYTF
NA,TRBJ2-5,NA,TRBV6-4,TGTGCCAGCAGTGACTCGACGGGTCAGACCCAGTACTTC,CASSDSTGQTQYF
TRBD1,TRBJ1-5,NA,TRBV28,TGTGCCAGCAGGAACAGGGGGCAAAGCAATCAGCCCCAGCATTTT,CASRNRGQSNQPQHF
NA,TRBJ2-7,NA,TRBV6-5,TGTGCCAGCAGGAAAGCAGCGGGCTCGTACTACGAGCAGTACTTC,CASRKAAGSYYEQYF
NA,TRBJ2-5,once,TRBV13,TGTGCCAGCAGCTCACGGACAGAGGAGACCCAGTACTTC,CASSSRTEETQYF
NA,TRBJ2-5,NA,TRBV30,TGTGCCGCCCGTCCAGGGGAAGAGACCCAGTACTTC,CAARPGEETQYF
NA,TRBJ2-3,NA,TRBV27,TGTGCCAGCAGACACACTGATGGGGGGATGAGGGTGTCTACGCAGTATTTT,CASRHTDGGMRVSTQYF
TRBD2,TRBJ2-3,NA,TRBV29-1,TGCAGCGTGGGAGCGGGAGGGCGCACAGATACGCAGTATTTT,CSVGAGGRTDTQYF
NA,TRBJ1-4,once,TRBV5-1,TGCGCCAGCAGCTGGGCCGGGACAAACGGTGAAAAACTGTTTTTT,CASSWAGTNGEKLFF
NA,TRBJ1-6,NA,TRBV7-3,TGTGCCAGCAGCTTTAGTTCCCACGGTTCACCCCTCCACTTT,CASSFSSHGSPLHF
NA,TRBJ1-6,NA,TRBV7-2,TGTGCCAGCAGCTTAGTTGGTGTTGGCGGTAATTCACCCCTCCACTTT,CASSLVGVGGNSPLHF
NA,TRBJ2-7,few,TRBV19,TGTTCTGCCGGGGCGGGATTCATCGGGGAGCAGTACTTC,CSAGAGFIGEQYF
NA,TRBJ2-7,few,TRBV29-1,TGCAGCGTGACCCCTGGACACGTAGCCAACGAGCAGTACTTC,CSVTPGHVANEQYF
NA,TRBJ1-2,NA,TRBV18,TGTGCCAGCTCACCCGGAGAGGGGGTTAACTATGGCTACACCTTC,CASSPGEGVNYGYTF
NA,TRBJ2-7,NA,TRBV3-1/TRBV3-2,TGTGCCAGCAGCCCTAATAGAGTCGAGCAGTACTTC,CASSPNRVEQYF
NA,TRBJ1-2,NA,TRBV14,TGTGCCAGCAGCCAAGATCTTGAGGTTAGGGGCTACACCTTC,CASSQDLEVRGYTF
NA,TRBJ1-6,NA,TRBV3-1/TRBV3-2,TGTGCCAGCAGCCAAATCGATAATTCACCCCTCCACTTT,CASSQIDNSPLHF